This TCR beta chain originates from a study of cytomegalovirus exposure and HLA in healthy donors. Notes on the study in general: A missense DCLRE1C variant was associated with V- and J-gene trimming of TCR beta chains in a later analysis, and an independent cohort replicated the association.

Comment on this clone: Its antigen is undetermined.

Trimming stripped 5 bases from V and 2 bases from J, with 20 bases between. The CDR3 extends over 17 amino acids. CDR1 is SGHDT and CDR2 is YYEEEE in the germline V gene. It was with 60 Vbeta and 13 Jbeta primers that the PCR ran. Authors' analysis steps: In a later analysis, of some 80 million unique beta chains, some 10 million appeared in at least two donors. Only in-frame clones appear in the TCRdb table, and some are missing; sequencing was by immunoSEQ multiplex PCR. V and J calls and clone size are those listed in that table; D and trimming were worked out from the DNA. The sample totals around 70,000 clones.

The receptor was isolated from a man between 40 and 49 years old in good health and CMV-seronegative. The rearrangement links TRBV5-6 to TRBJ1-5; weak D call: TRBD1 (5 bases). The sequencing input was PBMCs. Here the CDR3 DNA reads TGTGCCAGCAGTGCGGGGGGAGGGACGGGTGGCAATCAGCCCCAGCATTTT. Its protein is CASSAGGGTGGNQPQHF.